Listed below are T cell receptor beta chains from one sample, sequenced in a study of T cell clones after liver transplantation. Sequencing used immunoSEQ multiplex PCR; TCRdb keeps in-frame clones, though not all of them. The sample holds more than 20,000 clones, about 77% seen once. The material was CD8+ T cells from blood, obtained less than 70 months after liver transplant. The receptors were sampled from a human patient who received a liver transplant. Some T cells may have come from the graft donor. The CDR3 runs from the conserved cysteine through the conserved F or W. Clone size, where shown, is once, few, many, or a class for clones that have expanded.

>TRBJ2-1|.|TRBV4-1
CASSQDGGEQFF
>TRBJ2-7|.|TRBV11-2
CASSVKQGDEQYF
>TRBJ2-7|.|TRBV5-6
CASNSWGMEQYF
>TRBJ2-3|.|TRBV4-1
CASSPGLAGGIIDTQYF
>TRBJ2-7|.|TRBV6-6
CASRSVRSEQYF
>TRBJ1-1|.|TRBV6-5
CASTAGTGGTEAFF
>TRBJ1-6|.|TRBV7-9
CASSLLEIADSPLHF
>TRBJ2-1|few|TRBV19
CASGTGNYNEQFF
>TRBJ1-3|.|TRBV4-1
CASSQDRREGNTIYF
>TRBJ2-7|.|TRBV29-1
CSVARGDEQYF
>TRBJ1-1|few|TRBV23-1
CASTYFGQRNTEAFF
>TRBJ1-2|.|TRBV7-8
CASSPSVYGYTF
>TRBJ2-1|.|TRBV7-9
CASSFSVGGGRNEQFF
>TRBJ1-2|.|TRBV9
CASSVGKGGEGYTF
>TRBJ2-3|.|TRBV9
CASSDGDTQYF
>TRBJ1-2|.|TRBV9
CASSSDWRQYGYTF
>TRBJ1-4|.|TRBV27
CASSDWQGVEKLFF
>TRBJ2-1|.|TRBV7-6
CASSLVAGGYNEQFF
>TRBJ2-1|few|TRBV11-2
CASRGDREVHEQFF
>TRBJ1-2|.|TRBV15
CATSSIVGYTF
>TRBJ2-1|.|TRBV11-2
CASSLGDRGADEQFF
>TRBJ2-3|few|TRBV21-1
CASSTSDTQYF
>TRBJ2-3|.|TRBV7-9
CASSPRTGTYTDTQYF
>TRBJ2-7|.|TRBV7-6
CASSSGTGLYEQYF
>TRBJ1-1|.|TRBV30
CAWSTTGVEGTEAFF
>TRBJ2-7|.|TRBV6-5
CASSPGAYEQYF
>TRBJ2-1|medium-sized|TRBV7-9
CASSSDYPEQFF
>TRBJ1-1|few|TRBV4-3
CASSQEAGTPEAFF
>TRBJ1-2|.|TRBV5-5
CASSTTDRHYGYTF
>TRBJ2-2|.|TRBV28
CASSLSGDILFENTGELFF
>TRBJ2-7|.|TRBV11-2
CASSLDIVTGYEQYF
>TRBJ2-7|.|TRBV27
CASTSRDRGTYEQYF
>TRBJ2-3|once|TRBV28
CASSPLTGDTQYF
>TRBJ2-7|.|TRBV18
CASSPPAGAHEQYF
>TRBJ2-1|.|TRBV4-1
CASSQERNEQFF
>TRBJ1-1|.|TRBV7-9
CASSFVGTEAFF
>TRBJ1-5|.|TRBV7-6
CASSLAGGTGNQPQHF
>TRBJ2-7|few|TRBV19
CATFTTWGEQYF
>TRBJ2-1|.|TRBV9
CASSVGLAGGSYNEQFF
>TRBJ1-6|once|TRBV14
CASSQDTGNYNSPLHF